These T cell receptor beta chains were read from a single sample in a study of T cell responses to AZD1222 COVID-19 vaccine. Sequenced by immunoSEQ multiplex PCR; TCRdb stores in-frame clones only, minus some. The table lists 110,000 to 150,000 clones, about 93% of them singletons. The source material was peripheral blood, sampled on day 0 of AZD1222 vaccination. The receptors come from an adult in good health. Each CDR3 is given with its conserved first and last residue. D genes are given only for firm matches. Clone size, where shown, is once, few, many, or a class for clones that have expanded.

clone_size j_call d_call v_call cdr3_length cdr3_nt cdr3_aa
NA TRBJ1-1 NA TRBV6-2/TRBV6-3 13 TGTGCCAGCAGTTACCGAGTGAACACTGAAGCTTTCTTT CASSYRVNTEAFF
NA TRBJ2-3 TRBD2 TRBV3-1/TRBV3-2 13 TGTGCCAGCAGTGCGGGGGAGGCGGATACGCAGTATTTT CASSAGEADTQYF
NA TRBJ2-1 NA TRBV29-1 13 TGCAGCGCCCAATACTACTCCTACAATGAGCAGTTCTTC CSAQYYSYNEQFF
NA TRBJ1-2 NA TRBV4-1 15 TGCGCCAGCAGCCAGACTATCTACGCAATGCGAGGCTACACCTTC CASSQTIYAMRGYTF
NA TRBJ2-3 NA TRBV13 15 TGTGCCAGCAGCTTAAACCCGGGGGTCACAGATACGCAGTATTTT CASSLNPGVTDTQYF
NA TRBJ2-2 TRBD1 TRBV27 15 TGTGCCAGCAGTTTTGGACAGGGGATCACCGGGGAGCTGTTTTTT CASSFGQGITGELFF
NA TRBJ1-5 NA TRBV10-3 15 TGTGCCATCAGTGCGGGACGGGATAGCAATCAGCCCCAGCATTTT CAISAGRDSNQPQHF
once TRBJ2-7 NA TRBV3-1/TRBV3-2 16 TGTGCCAGCAGCGGGGGAGGGGGACATACATTCTACGAGCAGTACTTC CASSGGGGHTFYEQYF
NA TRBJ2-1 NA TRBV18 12 TGTGCCAGCTCAACGGATTTCGATGAGCAGTTCTTC CASSTDFDEQFF
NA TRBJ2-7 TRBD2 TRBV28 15 TGTGCCAGCAGTTTTCTAGCGGGGTTCTCCTACGAGCAGTACTTC CASSFLAGFSYEQYF
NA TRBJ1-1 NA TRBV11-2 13 TGTGCCAGCAGCTCCGACAGGAACACTGAAGCTTTCTTT CASSSDRNTEAFF
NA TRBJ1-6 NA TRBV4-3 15 TGCGCCAGCAGCCAAGACTACCCGGGACGTGGACCCCTCCACTTT CASSQDYPGRGPLHF
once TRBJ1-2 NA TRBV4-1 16 TGCGCCAGCAGCCCTGAAAGGGACTTCTTGACTGGGGTTTACACCTTC CASSPERDFLTGVYTF
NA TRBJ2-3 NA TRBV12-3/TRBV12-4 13 TGTGCCAGCAGTTTAGGCGCGGGGGATACGCAGTATTTT CASSLGAGDTQYF
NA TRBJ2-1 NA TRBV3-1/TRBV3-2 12 TGTGCCAGCAGCCAAGGTGCGGTTGAGCAGTTCTTC CASSQGAVEQFF
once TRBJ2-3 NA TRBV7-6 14 TGTGCCAGCAGCCCGAGGGTCTTCACAGATACGCAGTATTTT CASSPRVFTDTQYF
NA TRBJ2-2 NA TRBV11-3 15 TGTGCCAGCAGCGCTTATATCCCCATCCCCGGGGAGCTGTTTTTT CASSAYIPIPGELFF
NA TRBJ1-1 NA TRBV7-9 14 TGTGCCAGCAGCTTCGGTACAGTGAACACTGAAGCTTTCTTT CASSFGTVNTEAFF
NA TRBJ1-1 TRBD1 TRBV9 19 TGTGCCAGCAGCGTCCCTAGCCTCTACGGGACAGCTGCAAACACTGAAGCTTTCTTT CASSVPSLYGTAANTEAFF